These T cell receptor beta chains were read from a single sample in a study of blood T cell repertoires in COVID-19. TCRdb's copy holds only in-frame clones and misses some; the assay was immunoSEQ multiplex PCR. The sample holds 130,000 or so clones, around 90% seen once. Sequencing was done on a sample of peripheral blood. The source is a man aged 60 to 69 with active or convalescent COVID-19. The CDR3 runs from the conserved cysteine through the conserved F or W. The order of the fields is J gene, V gene, clone size, D gene, CDR3 protein, CDR3 DNA. A D gene is named only where the DNA matches it firmly. The size field is filled for only some rows; it gives once, few, many or a size class.

>TRBJ2-3|TRBV6-5|NA|TRBD2
CASSTSGSADTQYF
TGTGCCAGCAGTACTAGCGGGAGCGCAGATACGCAGTATTTT
>TRBJ2-3|TRBV28|NA|TRBD1
CASVWDRRRDTQYF
TGTGCCAGCGTATGGGACAGGAGGAGAGATACGCAGTATTTT
>TRBJ2-5|TRBV24-1|NA|NA
CATSDPLGVGETQYF
TGTGCCACCAGTGATCCCCTGGGAGTCGGGGAGACCCAGTACTTC
>TRBJ2-3|TRBV5-4|NA|TRBD2
CASSLEAGLDPRAGTQYF
TGTGCCAGCAGCTTGGAGGCAGGACTAGACCCCCGTGCGGGTACGCAGTATTTT
>TRBJ2-6|TRBV28|NA|NA
CASLGGDSGANVLTF
TGTGCCAGTTTGGGGGGAGACTCTGGGGCCAACGTCCTGACTTTC
>TRBJ1-1|TRBV10-3|once|NA
CAISEVANTEAFF
TGTGCCATCAGTGAAGTGGCCAACACTGAAGCTTTCTTT
>TRBJ2-7|TRBV4-2|few|TRBD2
CASSQDASGSTYEQYF
TGTGCCAGCAGCCAAGATGCTAGCGGGAGTACCTACGAGCAGTACTTC
>TRBJ2-7|TRBV4-3|NA|TRBD1
CASSTDRGDYEQYF
TGCGCCAGCAGCACCGACAGGGGCGACTACGAGCAGTACTTC
>TRBJ1-2|TRBV7-2|NA|TRBD1
CASSPDRGPYGYTF
TGTGCCAGCAGCCCCGACAGGGGGCCCTATGGCTACACCTTC
>TRBJ1-5|TRBV30|NA|TRBD1
CAWSPRTGVQPQHF
TGTGCCTGGAGCCCTCGGACAGGGGTTCAGCCCCAGCATTTT
>TRBJ1-1|TRBV10-2|NA|TRBD1
CASRRTVGQGKTEAFF
TGCGCCAGCAGGCGAACTGTAGGACAGGGGAAAACTGAAGCTTTCTTT
>TRBJ2-7|TRBV7-9|NA|TRBD2
CASSLGLAGPRGEQYF
TGTGCCAGCAGCCTCGGACTAGCGGGACCCCGGGGCGAGCAGTACTTC
>TRBJ2-2|TRBV28|NA|NA
CASSSGVGGELFF
TGTGCCAGCAGCTCGGGAGTCGGCGGGGAGCTGTTTTTT
>TRBJ1-1|TRBV5-1|NA|TRBD1
CASSLEGQKNTEAFF
TGCGCCAGCAGCTTGGAGGGACAGAAGAACACTGAAGCTTTCTTT
>TRBJ2-1|TRBV5-1|NA|TRBD1
CASSPGTGIVNEQFF
TGCGCCAGCAGCCCCGGGACAGGGATCGTAAATGAGCAGTTCTTC
>TRBJ2-3|TRBV18|NA|TRBD2
CASSPLPPGTSGRAGTDTQYF
TGTGCCAGCTCACCACTACCTCCCGGGACTAGCGGGAGGGCCGGCACAGATACGCAGTATTTT
>TRBJ1-2|TRBV7-2|NA|NA
CASSSRQLTNYGYTF
TGTGCCAGCAGCTCACGACAGCTCACTAACTATGGCTACACCTTC
>TRBJ2-3|TRBV9|NA|TRBD1
CASSTGQGVADTQYF
TGTGCCAGCAGCACGGGACAGGGGGTGGCAGATACGCAGTATTTT
>TRBJ1-1|TRBV10-3|NA|TRBD1
CAISGRQGGTEAFF
TGTGCCATCAGTGGGAGACAGGGGGGCACTGAAGCTTTCTTT
>TRBJ2-5|TRBV27|NA|NA
CASSFGLRETQYF
TGTGCCAGCAGTTTCGGACTAAGGGAGACCCAGTACTTC
>TRBJ2-3|TRBV11-3|NA|TRBD1
CASSNTGTADTQYF
TGTGCCAGCAGCAATACGGGGACAGCAGATACGCAGTATTTT
>TRBJ2-5|TRBV18|NA|TRBD2
CASSRLAAQETQYF
TGTGCCAGCTCTCGACTAGCGGCACAAGAGACCCAGTACTTC
>TRBJ2-1|TRBV5-1|NA|TRBD2
CASSWGPSGGYNEQFF
TGCGCCAGCAGCTGGGGGCCTAGCGGGGGTTACAATGAGCAGTTCTTC